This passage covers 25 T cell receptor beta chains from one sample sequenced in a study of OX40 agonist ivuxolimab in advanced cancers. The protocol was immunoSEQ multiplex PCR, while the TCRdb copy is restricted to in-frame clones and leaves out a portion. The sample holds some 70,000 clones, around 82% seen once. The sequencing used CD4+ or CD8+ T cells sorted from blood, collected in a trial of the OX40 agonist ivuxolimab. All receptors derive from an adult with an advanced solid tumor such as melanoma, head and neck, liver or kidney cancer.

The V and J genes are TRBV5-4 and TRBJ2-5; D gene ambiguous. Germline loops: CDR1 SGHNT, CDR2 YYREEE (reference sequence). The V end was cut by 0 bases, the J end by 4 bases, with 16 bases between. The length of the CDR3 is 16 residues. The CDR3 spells CASSLDPLGSRETQYF. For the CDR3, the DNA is TGTGCCAGCAGCTTGGACCCTCTGGGTAGCCGAGAGACCCAGTACTTC.

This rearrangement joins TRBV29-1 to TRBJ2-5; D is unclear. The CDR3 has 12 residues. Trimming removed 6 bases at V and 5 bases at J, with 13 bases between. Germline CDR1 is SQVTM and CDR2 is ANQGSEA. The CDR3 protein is CSVSMVRETQYF. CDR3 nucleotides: TGCAGCGTATCAATGGTCAGGGAGACCCAGTACTTC.

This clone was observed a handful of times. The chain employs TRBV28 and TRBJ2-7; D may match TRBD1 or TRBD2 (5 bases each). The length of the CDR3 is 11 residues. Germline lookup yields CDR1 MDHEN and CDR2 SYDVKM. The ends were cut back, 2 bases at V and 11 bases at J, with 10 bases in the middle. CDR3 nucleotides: TGTGCCAGCAGTTTAGGGGCGAGGGAGTACTTC. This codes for CASSLGAREYF.

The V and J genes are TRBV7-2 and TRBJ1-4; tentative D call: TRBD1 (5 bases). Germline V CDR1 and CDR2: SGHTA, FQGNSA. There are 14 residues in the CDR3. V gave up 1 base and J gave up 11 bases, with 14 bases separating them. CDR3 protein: CASSLDRPPQKLFF. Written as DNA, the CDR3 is TGTGCCAGCAGCTTAGACAGGCCCCCTCAGAAACTGTTTTTT.

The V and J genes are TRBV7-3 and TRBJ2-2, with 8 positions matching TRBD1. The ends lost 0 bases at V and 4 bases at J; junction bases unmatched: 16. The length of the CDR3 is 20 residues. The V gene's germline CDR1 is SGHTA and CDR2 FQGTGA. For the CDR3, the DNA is TGTGCCAGCAGCTTAACACACGCTAGAGGCAGGGGGCCGAGCACCGGGGAGCTGTTTTTT. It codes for CASSLTHARGRGPSTGELFF.

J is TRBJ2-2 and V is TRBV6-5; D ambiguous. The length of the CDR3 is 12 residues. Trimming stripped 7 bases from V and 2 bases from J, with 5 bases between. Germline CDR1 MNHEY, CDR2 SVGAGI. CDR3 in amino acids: CASMVNTGELFF. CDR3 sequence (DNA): TGTGCCAGCATGGTAAACACCGGGGAGCTGTTTTTT.

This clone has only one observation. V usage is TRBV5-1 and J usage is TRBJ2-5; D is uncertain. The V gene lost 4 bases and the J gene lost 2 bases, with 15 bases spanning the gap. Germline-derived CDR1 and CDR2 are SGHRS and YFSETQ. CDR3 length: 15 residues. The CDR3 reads CASSPVTLGQETQYF. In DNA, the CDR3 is TGCGCCAGCAGCCCGGTGACCTTGGGGCAAGAGACCCAGTACTTC.

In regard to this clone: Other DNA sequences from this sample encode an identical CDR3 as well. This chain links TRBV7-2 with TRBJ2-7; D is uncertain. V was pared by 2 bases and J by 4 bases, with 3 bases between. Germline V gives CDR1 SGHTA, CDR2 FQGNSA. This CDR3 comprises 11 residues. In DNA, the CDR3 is TGTGCCAGCAGCTTAATTTACGAGCAGTACTTC. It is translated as CASSLIYEQYF.

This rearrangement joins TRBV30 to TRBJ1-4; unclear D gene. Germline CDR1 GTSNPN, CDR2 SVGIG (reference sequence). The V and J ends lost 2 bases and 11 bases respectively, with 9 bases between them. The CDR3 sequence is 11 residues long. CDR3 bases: TGTGCCTGGAGTAGACAAGAGAAACTGTTTTTT. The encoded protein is CAWSRQEKLFF.

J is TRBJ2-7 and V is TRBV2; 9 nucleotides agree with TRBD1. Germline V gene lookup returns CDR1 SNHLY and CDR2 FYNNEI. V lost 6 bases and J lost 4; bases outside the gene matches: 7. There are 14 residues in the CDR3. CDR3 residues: CASRFGTGRYEQYF. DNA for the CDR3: TGTGCCAGCAGGTTTGGGACAGGGCGTTACGAGCAGTACTTC.

The CDR3 loop is CASRTGISTDTQYF. The DNA for the CDR3 is TGCGCCAGCAGGACAGGGATAAGTACAGATACGCAGTATTTT. V and J are TRBV5-1 and TRBJ2-3; 7 bases match TRBD1. Germline-derived CDR1 and CDR2 are SGHRS and YFSETQ. CDR3 length: 14 residues. The V segment lost 5 bases and the J segment 3 bases; nucleotides outside the gene matches: 6.

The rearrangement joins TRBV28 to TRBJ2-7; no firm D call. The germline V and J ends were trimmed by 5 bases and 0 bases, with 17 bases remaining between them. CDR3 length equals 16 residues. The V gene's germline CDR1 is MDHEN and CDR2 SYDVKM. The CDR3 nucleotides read TGTGCCAGCAGTACCTACGATAGGGCTCGCTCCTACGAGCAGTACTTC. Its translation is CASSTYDRARSYEQYF.

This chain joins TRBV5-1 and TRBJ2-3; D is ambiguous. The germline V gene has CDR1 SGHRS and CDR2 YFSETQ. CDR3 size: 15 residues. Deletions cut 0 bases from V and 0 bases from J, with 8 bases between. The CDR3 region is CASSLASPSTDTQYF. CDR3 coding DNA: TGCGCCAGCAGCTTGGCCAGCCCTAGCACAGATACGCAGTATTTT.

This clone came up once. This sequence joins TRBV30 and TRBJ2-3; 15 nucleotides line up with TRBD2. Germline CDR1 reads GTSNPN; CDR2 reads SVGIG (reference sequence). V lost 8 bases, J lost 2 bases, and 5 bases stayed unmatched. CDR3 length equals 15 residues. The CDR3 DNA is TGTGCCCTGGGACTAGCGGGAGGCCCCACAGATACGCAGTATTTT. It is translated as CALGLAGGPTDTQYF.

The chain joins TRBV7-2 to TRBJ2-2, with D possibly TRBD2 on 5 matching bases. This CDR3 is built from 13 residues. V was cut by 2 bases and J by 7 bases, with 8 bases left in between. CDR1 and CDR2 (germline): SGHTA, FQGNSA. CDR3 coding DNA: TGTGCCAGCAGCTTAACTAGTGTCGGGGAGCTGTTTTTT. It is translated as CASSLTSVGELFF.

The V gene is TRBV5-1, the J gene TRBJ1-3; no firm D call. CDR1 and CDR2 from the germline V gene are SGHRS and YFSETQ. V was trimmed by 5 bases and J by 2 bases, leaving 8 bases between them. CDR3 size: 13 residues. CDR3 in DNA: TGCGCCAGCAGTCTCGGGACTGGAAACACCATATATTTT. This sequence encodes CASSLGTGNTIYF.

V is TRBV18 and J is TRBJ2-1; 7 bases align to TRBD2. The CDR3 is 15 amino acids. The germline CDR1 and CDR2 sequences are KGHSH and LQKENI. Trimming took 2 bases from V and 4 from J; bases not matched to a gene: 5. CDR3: CASSPAEGGYNEQFF. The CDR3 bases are TGTGCCAGCTCACCAGCAGAGGGAGGGTACAATGAGCAGTTCTTC.

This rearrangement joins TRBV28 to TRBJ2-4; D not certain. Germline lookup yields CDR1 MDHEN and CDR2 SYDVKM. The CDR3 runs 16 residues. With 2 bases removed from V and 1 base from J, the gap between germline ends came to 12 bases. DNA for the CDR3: TGTGCCAGCAGTTTAACTGGGCTGGGTGCCAAAAACATTCAGTACTTC. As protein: CASSLTGLGAKNIQYF.

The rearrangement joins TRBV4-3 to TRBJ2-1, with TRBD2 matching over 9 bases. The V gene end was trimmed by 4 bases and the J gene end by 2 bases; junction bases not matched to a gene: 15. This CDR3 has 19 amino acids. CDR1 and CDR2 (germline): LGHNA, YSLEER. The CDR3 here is CASSPHDAIAGDTYNEQFF. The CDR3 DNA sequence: TGCGCCAGCAGCCCCCACGACGCAATAGCGGGAGACACCTACAATGAGCAGTTCTTC.

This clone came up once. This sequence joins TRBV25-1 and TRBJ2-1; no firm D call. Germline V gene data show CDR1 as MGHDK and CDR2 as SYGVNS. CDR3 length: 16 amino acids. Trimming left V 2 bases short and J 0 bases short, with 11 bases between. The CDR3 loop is CASSEGSTYSYNEQFF. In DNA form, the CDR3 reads TGTGCCAGCAGTGAAGGTAGCACCTACTCCTACAATGAGCAGTTCTTC.

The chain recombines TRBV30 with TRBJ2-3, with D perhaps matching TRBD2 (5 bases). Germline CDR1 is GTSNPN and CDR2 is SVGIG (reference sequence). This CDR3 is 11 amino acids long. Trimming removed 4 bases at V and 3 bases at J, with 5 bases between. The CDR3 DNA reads TGTGCCTGGATAGCGACAGATACGCAGTATTTT. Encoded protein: CAWIATDTQYF.

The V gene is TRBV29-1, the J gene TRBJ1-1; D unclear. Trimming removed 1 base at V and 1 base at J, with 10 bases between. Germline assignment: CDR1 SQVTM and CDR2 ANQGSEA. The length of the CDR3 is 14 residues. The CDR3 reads CSVEGVRKNTEAFF. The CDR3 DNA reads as TGCAGCGTTGAAGGAGTACGGAAGAACACTGAAGCTTTCTTT.

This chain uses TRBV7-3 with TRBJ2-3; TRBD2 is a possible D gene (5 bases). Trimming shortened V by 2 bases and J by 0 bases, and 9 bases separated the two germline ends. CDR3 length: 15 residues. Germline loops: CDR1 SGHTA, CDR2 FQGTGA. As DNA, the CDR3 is TGTGCCAGCAGCTTATTAGCGAGCAGCACAGATACGCAGTATTTT. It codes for CASSLLASSTDTQYF.

CDR3 nucleotides: TGTGCCACCAGCAGAGAGAGAGGGGGCGGCTACACCTTC. The encoded protein is CATSRERGGGYTF. The chain uses TRBV15 and TRBJ1-2; 7 bases align to TRBD1. With V trimmed by 0 bases and J by 8 bases, 3 bases remained unmatched. The germline CDR1 and CDR2 sequences are LNHNV and YYDKDF (reference sequence). The CDR3 has 13 amino acids.

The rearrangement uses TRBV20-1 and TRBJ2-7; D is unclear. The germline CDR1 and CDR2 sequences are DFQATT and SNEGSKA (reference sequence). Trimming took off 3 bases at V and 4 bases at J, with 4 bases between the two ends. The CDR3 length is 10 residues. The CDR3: CSARTYEQYF. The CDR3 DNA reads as TGCAGTGCTAGGACATACGAGCAGTACTTC.